Detailed here is one T cell receptor beta chain. Antigen: not known. The data derive from a study of T-cell memory formation after mild COVID-19. V shed 2 bases and J 9 bases; nucleotides not matched to a gene: 10. The length of the CDR3 is 14 residues. Per the germline V gene, CDR1 is SEHNR and CDR2 is FQNEAQ (reference sequence). TCRdb redid the calling of the 5' RACE reads with MiXCR, one entry per CDR3 protein. Of about 180,000 distinct CDR3 sequences in the sample, less than 20% were seen once. General observations from the study: The study found contracting CD4+ clones mainly in CM and EM and contracting CD8+ clones in EMRA.

The sample comprised PBMCs or a T cell subset sorted from them (not recorded which). The TCR sequence derives from a man between 18 and 35 years old who had mild COVID-19 (a few samples of this study predate the infection). Cell type and time point are not known. The gene calls are TRBV7-9 and TRBJ2-7; 7 bases match TRBD1. The DNA for the CDR3 is TGTGCCAGCAGCTTATCGGGACAGAAAGGTTTGCAGTACGTC. Its translation is CASSLSGQKGLQYV.